This T cell receptor beta chain was sequenced for a study of response to subunit inactivated influenza vaccine. Study conclusions and caveats: Few additional T cells are recruited per seasonal influenza vaccination, authors suggested.

This CDR3 spans 14 amino acids. V lost 4 bases and J lost 14; bases outside the gene matches: 7. Germline V lookup: CDR1 SGHRS, CDR2 YFSETQ. TCRdb re-called the RT-PCR reads through MiXCR, storing one row per CDR3 protein. The data hold approximately 480,000 distinct CDR3 sequences, with over 9.5% observed a single time. Remarks on this clonotype: Its specificity is unknown.

The clonotype comes from a man aged 50 to 60 who received an inactivated influenza vaccine. The sample in question was PBMCs from blood, obtained 40 to 50 days after vaccination. The V call is TRBV5-1, the J call TRBJ2-1; the match to TRBD2 covers 15 bases. The CDR3 DNA reads as TGCGCCAGCAGCCCCGGACTAGCGGGAGGGCCTGAGTTCTTC. Protein: CASSPGLAGGPEFF.